Presented here are 14 T cell receptor beta chains from one specimen sequenced in a study of blood T cell repertoires in COVID-19. TCRdb's table, derived via immunoSEQ multiplex PCR, lists solely in-frame clones and lacks some. This repertoire shows 200,000 to 250,000 clones, 83% found once; its top ten account for approximately 4.8%. The sample was PBMCs or T cells enriched from blood (not recorded which). The source is a woman in her forties or fifties who had been exposed to COVID-19.

J is TRBJ1-3 and V is TRBV10-1, with 7 bases that match TRBD1. The V segment lost 8 bases and the J segment 2 bases; nucleotides outside the gene matches: 6. The CDR3 loop spans 14 amino acids. CDR1 and CDR2 (germline): WNHNN, SYGVQD (reference sequence). The CDR3 protein is CASSTDRAGNTIYF. The CDR3 nucleotides read TGCGCCAGCTCTACCGACAGGGCTGGAAACACCATATATTTT.

CDR3 in amino acids: CASEGSGGGETQYF. The CDR3 bases are TGTGCCAGCGAAGGATCAGGGGGCGGAGAGACCCAGTACTTC. This chain joins TRBV2 and TRBJ2-5, with TRBD1 matching 8 bases. This CDR3 has 14 residues. Germline loops: CDR1 SNHLY, CDR2 FYNNEI. V lost 8 bases to trimming and J lost 4 bases; unmatched junction nucleotides: 9.

This clone came up many times. V usage is TRBV30 and J usage is TRBJ1-2; tentative D call: TRBD1 (5 bases). This CDR3 region has 13 residues. The V end lost 4 bases, the J end lost 8 bases, and 17 bases lay between the germline ends. Germline CDR1 GTSNPN, CDR2 SVGIG (reference sequence). This CDR3 is CAWMHQGAGGYTF. The CDR3 DNA is TGTGCCTGGATGCACCAGGGAGCGGGCGGCTACACCTTC.

The chain is built from TRBV7-2 and TRBJ2-6; 9 nucleotides line up with TRBD1. With V trimmed by 5 bases and J by 2 bases, 7 bases remained unmatched. CDR3 length: 17 amino acids. Germline V gene data show CDR1 as SGHTA and CDR2 as FQGNSA. The CDR3 region has the DNA TGTGCCAGCAGCCCGGGGACAGGGATTCCTGGGGCCAACGTCCTGACTTTC. As protein: CASSPGTGIPGANVLTF. Together with reference TRBV7-2 and TRBJ2-6, the CDR3 gives the full variable domain: GAGVSQSPSNKVTEKGKDVELRCDPISGHTALYWYRQSLGQGLEFLIYFQGNSAPDKSGLPSDRFSAERTGGSVSTLTIQRTQQEDSAVYLCASSPGTGIPGANVLTFGAGSRLTVL.

The genes are TRBV5-5 and TRBJ1-2; 8 bases align to TRBD1. Germline V CDR1 and CDR2: SGHKS, YYEKEE (reference sequence). The J segment lost 4 bases and the V segment lost 4 bases, leaving 3 bases of the junction unmatched. The CDR3 extends over 13 amino acids. The CDR3 loop reads CASSPGQGYGYTF. Written as DNA, the CDR3 is TGTGCCAGCAGCCCCGGACAGGGCTATGGCTACACCTTC.

The genes are TRBV19 and TRBJ2-1; 9 bases map to TRBD2. V was clipped by 6 bases and J by 0 bases; unmatched bases: 3. The V gene's germline CDR1 is LNHDA and CDR2 SQIVND (reference sequence). CDR3 length: 15 residues. CDR3 DNA: TGTGCCAGTAGGAGCGGGGGGATCTCCTACAATGAGCAGTTCTTC. This sequence encodes CASRSGGISYNEQFF.

This clone was seen only a few times. The V and J genes are TRBV29-1 and TRBJ1-1, with TRBD1 as a possible D gene (6 bases). Germline CDR1 reads SQVTM; CDR2 reads ANQGSEA. This CDR3 comprises 14 residues. The V gene lost 3 bases and the J gene lost 0 bases, with 11 bases spanning the gap. CDR3 bases: TGCAGCGTTGAGGTAACAGGGATGAACACTGAAGCTTTCTTT. Residues: CSVEVTGMNTEAFF.

V and J are TRBV7-9 and TRBJ1-2; no definite D call. The CDR3 spans 13 residues. CDR1 and CDR2 from the germline V gene are SEHNR and FQNEAQ (reference sequence). The V gene lost 5 bases and the J gene lost 13 bases, with 20 bases spanning the gap. DNA for the CDR3: TGTGCCAGCAGCCCGGGTCGGGAGCTCAAGAGCACCTTC. It encodes CASSPGRELKSTF.

The chain carries TRBV5-1 and TRBJ1-2; 8 positions match TRBD1. Germline values: CDR1 SGHRS, CDR2 YFSETQ. The CDR3 runs to 14 residues. The J segment lost 7 bases and the V segment lost 0 bases, leaving 5 bases of the junction unmatched. The CDR3 nucleotides read TGCGCCAGCAGCTTGGAAGGACAGGGTCCTGGCTACACCTTC. It yields the protein CASSLEGQGPGYTF. Supplemented by reference TRBV5-1 and TRBJ1-2, the full variable domain reads KAGVTQTPRYLIKTRGQQVTLSCSPISGHRSVSWYQQTPGQGLQFLFEYFSETQRNKGNFPGRFSGRQFSNSRSEMNVSTLELGDSALYLCASSLEGQGPGYTFGSGTRLTVV.

J is TRBJ1-1 and V is TRBV7-2; tentative D call: TRBD1 (6 bases). Germline-derived CDR1 and CDR2 are SGHTA and FQGNSA. V lost 2 bases and J lost 6, with 10 bases in between. The CDR3 sequence is 13 residues long. CDR3 region: CASSLYRQAEAFF. The CDR3 nucleotides read TGTGCCAGCAGCTTATACCGACAGGCTGAAGCTTTCTTT.

This chain links TRBV3-1 (or the pseudogene TRBV3-2) with TRBJ1-6; possibly TRBD1 for D (5 bases). Germline CDR1 and CDR2: LGHDT and YNNKEL (reference sequence). The V gene lost 6 bases and the J gene lost 10 bases, with 16 bases spanning the gap. The CDR3 sequence is 14 residues long. Here the CDR3 DNA reads TGTGCCAGCAGTCCCAGGGTTCAAAGCTCACCCCTCCACTTT. As protein: CASSPRVQSSPLHF.

This clone turned up a few times. The V gene is TRBV7-9, the J gene TRBJ2-7; TRBD1 is a possible D gene (6 bases). Germline V gene data show CDR1 as SEHNR and CDR2 as FQNEAQ (reference sequence). The CDR3 loop spans 16 amino acids. V shed 0 bases and J shed 7 bases, with 19 bases lying between them. CDR3 DNA: TGTGCCAGCAGCTTAGCGCTAGGGGGAAGCTTAAAGGAGCAGTACTTC. It codes for CASSLALGGSLKEQYF. The full variable domain, with the rest looked up from reference TRBV7-9 and TRBJ2-7, is DTGVSQNPRHKITKRGQNVTFRCDPISEHNRLYWYRQTLGQGPEFLTYFQNEAQLEKSRLLSDRFSAERPKGSFSTLEIQRTEQGDSAMYLCASSLALGGSLKEQYFGPGTRLTVT.

This clone was picked up one time. The chain couples TRBV6-5 to TRBJ1-4, with D hard to call. The V gene lost 5 bases and the J gene lost 0 bases, with 10 bases spanning the gap. CDR1 MNHEY and CDR2 SVGAGI come from the germline V gene. The CDR3 runs to 15 residues. CDR3 in DNA: TGTGCCAGCAGTCGGGTCGGGGCAACTAATGAAAAACTGTTTTTT. This codes for CASSRVGATNEKLFF.

This chain links TRBV4-1 with TRBJ1-1, with 8 positions matching TRBD1. Trimming took 4 bases from V and 1 from J; bases not matched to a gene: 8. Germline V lookup: CDR1 MGHRA, CDR2 YSYEKL. The CDR3 spans 16 residues. The CDR3 spells CASSPRTGRANTEAFF. In DNA form, the CDR3 reads TGCGCCAGCAGCCCCCGGACAGGGAGGGCGAACACTGAAGCTTTCTTT.